This TCR beta chain was sequenced in a study of blood T cells in healthy people across ages. Study results and limitations: Among long-lived donors, naive CD4+ cells were more numerous and diversity higher than in aged donors. Researchers said unsorted PBMCs prevented a conclusive naive versus antigen-experienced comparison.

Points on this clonotype: Its antigen is not identified.

V was cut by 6 bases and J by 2 bases, with 20 bases left in between. The CDR3 has 18 amino acids. The use of a sample-barcoded 5' primer and a J-beta primer mix characterized a second PCR of about 7 to 12 cycles. In TCRdb, the 5' RACE reads were re-called with MiXCR into one record per CDR3 protein. Seen here are roughly 860,000 distinct CDR3 sequences, 55% to 65% observed once, and the top ten hold about a quarter. The sample taken for sequencing was blood. The V call is TRBV12-3 or TRBV12-4, the J call TRBJ2-6; TRBD1 might be the D (6 bases). The receptor's source is a man younger than 40 in good health. CDR3 region: CASSLTWTVSPGANVLTF. The DNA for the CDR3 is TGTGCCAGCAGCCTTACCTGGACAGTCTCGCCTGGGGCCAACGTCCTGACTTTC.